The 17 T cell receptor beta chains below all came from one sample that was sequenced in a study of shared clonotypes between healthy human individuals. Repertoires were generated with immunoSEQ multiplex PCR, while TCRdb's copy carries only in-frame clones and drops some. Among about 2.4 million clones listed, more than 90% were seen once. Sequenced input: naive CD4+ T cells sorted from blood. Subset reported: CD45RA+ positively selected. All receptors come from a young man in good health.

The chain recombines TRBV9 with TRBJ2-5; the match to TRBD2 covers 8 bases. The V gene end was trimmed by 4 bases and the J gene end by 4 bases; junction bases not matched to a gene: 9. CDR1 is SGDLS and CDR2 is YYNGEE in the germline V gene. The CDR3 has 15 residues. Written as DNA, the CDR3 is TGTGCCAGCAGCCTGGGACTAGGGGTCCGAGAGACCCAGTACTTC. It encodes CASSLGLGVRETQYF.

The V call is TRBV30, the J call TRBJ2-4; D is unresolved. Germline CDR1 is GTSNPN and CDR2 is SVGIG (reference sequence). The CDR3 sequence is 14 residues long. V dropped 0 bases and J dropped 7 bases, with 13 bases sitting between them. In nucleotides, the CDR3 is TGTGCCTGGAGTGTAAGCCTTAGTCTGAACATTCAGTACTTC. Its translation is CAWSVSLSLNIQYF.

The chain employs TRBV6-8 and TRBJ2-7; D unresolved. The CDR3 sequence is 13 residues long. CDR1 is MNHGY, CDR2 SAAAGT, per germline. V was pared by 3 bases and J by 4 bases, with 10 bases between. The chain's CDR3 is CASSYSLGYEQYF. CDR3 DNA sequence: TGTGCCAGCAGTTATAGCCTGGGTTACGAGCAGTACTTC.

This chain joins TRBV28 and TRBJ2-5; no reliable D call. There are 12 residues in the CDR3. CDR1 is MDHEN, CDR2 SYDVKM, per germline. V was trimmed by 6 bases and J by 7 bases, leaving 12 bases between them. CDR3 residues: CASSLFKGTQYF. The CDR3 DNA follows: TGTGCCAGCAGCCTCTTCAAGGGGACCCAGTACTTC. The full variable domain, in which reference TRBV28 and TRBJ2-5 provide the parts outside the CDR3, is DVKVTQSSRYLVKRTGEKVFLECVQDMDHENMFWYRQDPGLGLRLIYFSYDVKMKEKGDIPEGYSVSREKKERFSLILESASTNQTSMYLCASSLFKGTQYFGPGTRLLVL.

V and J are TRBV4-1 and TRBJ1-5; 7 nucleotides match TRBD1. Germline V lookup: CDR1 MGHRA, CDR2 YSYEKL. The J segment lost 6 bases and the V segment lost 2 bases, leaving 7 bases of the junction unmatched. The CDR3 sequence is 15 residues long. This CDR3 is CASSQRDRDPQPQHF. CDR3 DNA sequence: TGCGCCAGCAGCCAACGCGACAGGGATCCTCAGCCCCAGCATTTT.

About this clone: Within the sample, other DNA sequences also encode this same CDR3. The rearrangement links TRBV5-1 to TRBJ1-1, with a possible D match to TRBD1 (5 bases). Deletions cut 0 bases from V and 0 bases from J, with 9 bases between. The CDR3 is 15 residues long. Germline-derived CDR1 and CDR2 are SGHRS and YFSETQ. The CDR3 region has the DNA TGCGCCAGCAGCTTGGAAGCAGGGTTGAACACTGAAGCTTTCTTT. Amino acids: CASSLEAGLNTEAFF. Full variable domain (remainder filled in from reference TRBV5-1 and TRBJ1-1): KAGVTQTPRYLIKTRGQQVTLSCSPISGHRSVSWYQQTPGQGLQFLFEYFSETQRNKGNFPGRFSGRQFSNSRSEMNVSTLELGDSALYLCASSLEAGLNTEAFFGQGTRLTVV.

This sequence joins TRBV6-5 and TRBJ1-2, with unresolved D. Looked up from germline, CDR1 is MNHEY and CDR2 is SVGAGI. Trimming pared 3 bases from V and 7 bases from J, leaving 12 bases between. This CDR3 is built from 13 residues. The CDR3 DNA follows: TGTGCCAGCAGTTATATTCGGGAGACTGGCTACACCTTC. Protein: CASSYIRETGYTF.

The chain joins TRBV5-5 to TRBJ1-5; 8 bases are a match to TRBD1. Trimming took 3 bases from V and 6 from J; bases not matched to a gene: 5. CDR1 and CDR2 (germline): SGHKS, YYEKEE (reference sequence). The CDR3 covers 14 residues. CDR3 in DNA: TGTGCCAGCAGCTCCGGGACAGGCAGTCAGCCCCAGCATTTT. This encodes CASSSGTGSQPQHF.

The gene calls are TRBV6-5 and TRBJ2-2, with TRBD2 matching 7 bases. CDR3 length equals 15 residues. The V and J ends lost 6 bases and 0 bases, in that order; junction bases with no gene match: 4. Germline CDR1 and CDR2: MNHEY and SVGAGI. The CDR3 DNA follows: TGTGCCAGCAGACCAGCGGGGACGAACACCGGGGAGCTGTTTTTT. Encoded protein: CASRPAGTNTGELFF.

Regarding this clone: Other DNA sequences from this sample encode an identical CDR3 as well. The gene calls are TRBV11-2 and TRBJ2-7; D perhaps matches TRBD1 (6 bases). Germline CDR1 SGHAT, CDR2 FQNNGV. CDR3 length: 14 residues. V was trimmed by 6 bases and J by 0 bases, leaving 12 bases between them. CDR3 bases: TGTGCCAGCAGTCTGGACAGCCCCTCCTACGAGCAGTACTTC. Residues: CASSLDSPSYEQYF.

V gene TRBV7-9 combines with J gene TRBJ1-1; D is perhaps TRBD1 (6 bases). The length of the CDR3 is 14 residues. The ends were cut back, 6 bases at V and 5 bases at J, with 16 bases in the middle. Germline loops: CDR1 SEHNR, CDR2 FQNEAQ (reference sequence). CDR3 sequence reads: CASSPRDKGTEAFF. Written as DNA, the CDR3 is TGTGCCAGCAGTCCCCGGGACAAAGGGACTGAAGCTTTCTTT.

About this clone: This CDR3 is also generated by other DNA sequences in the sample. The rearrangement links TRBV5-1 to TRBJ1-1; 7 bases align to TRBD1. Germline-derived CDR1 and CDR2 are SGHRS and YFSETQ. The CDR3 loop spans 14 amino acids. V lost 5 bases and J lost 0; bases outside the gene matches: 4. CDR3 region: CASSFTGVNTEAFF. The DNA of the CDR3 is TGCGCCAGCAGTTTCACAGGGGTGAACACTGAAGCTTTCTTT.

V is TRBV2 and J is TRBJ2-3, with 7 bases identical to TRBD1. The germline V gene encodes CDR1 SNHLY and CDR2 FYNNEI. The CDR3 totals 15 residues. V was pared by 6 bases and J by 2 bases, with 8 bases of the junction left unmatched. CDR3 protein: CASRDRDSPTDTQYF. The CDR3 nucleotides read TGTGCCAGCAGAGACCGGGACAGCCCCACAGATACGCAGTATTTT.

The CDR3: CAWSTPGAFYGYTF. Here the CDR3 DNA reads TGTGCCTGGAGTACCCCTGGAGCTTTCTATGGCTACACCTTC. The rearrangement joins TRBV30 to TRBJ1-2; D uncertain. Between the trimmed V and J ends, which lost 2 bases and 4 bases, there was a span of 14 bases. The germline gives CDR1 GTSNPN, CDR2 SVGIG (reference sequence). This CDR3 comprises 14 residues.

The J gene is TRBJ1-6, the V gene TRBV27; the D gene is possibly TRBD1 (6 bases). The CDR3 has 15 residues. Germline V gives CDR1 MNHEY, CDR2 SMNVEV (reference sequence). Trimming pared 2 bases from V and 4 bases from J, leaving 9 bases between. The CDR3 coding sequence is TGTGCCAGCAGTTTAACAGGACAGTATAATTCACCCCTCCACTTT. Protein product: CASSLTGQYNSPLHF.

The rearrangement links TRBV6-1 to TRBJ2-1; TRBD2 agrees at 9 bases. This CDR3 is 15 amino acids long. V dropped 5 bases and J dropped 7; count of bases not matched to a gene: 9. Germline CDR1 reads MNHNS; CDR2 reads SASEGT. CDR3 sequence reads: CASSIPAGGRNEQFF. The CDR3 bases are TGTGCCAGCAGTATTCCCGCGGGGGGGCGTAATGAGCAGTTCTTC.

As to this clone: This same CDR3 is encoded by further DNA sequences in the sample. The chain uses TRBV6-5 and TRBJ2-5, with D uncertain. Germline-derived CDR1 and CDR2 are MNHEY and SVGAGI. CDR3 length: 11 amino acids. With 6 bases removed from V and 1 base from J, the gap between germline ends came to 3 bases. The CDR3 region is CASRSQETQYF. CDR3 in DNA: TGTGCCAGCAGGAGCCAAGAGACCCAGTACTTC.